This T cell receptor beta chain emerged from a study of CD8+ T cells in alopecia areata (dated by TCRdb to the late 2010s). Some background on the complete study: Treated patients were enrolled in an open-label pilot trial of oral tofacitinib at 5 to 10 mg twice daily for moderate-to-severe alopecia areata. High-throughput TCRbeta sequencing was used to examine T cell clonal expansion in alopecia areata in both the C3H/HeJ mouse model and human patients. Scalp clonality was compared across normal scalp (n=4), patchy alopecia areata scalp (n=8), and alopecia totalis/universalis scalp (n=8). Patients received tofacitinib for 6 to 18 months and were then followed off drug for 6 months to check for delayed response and recurrence. TCRbeta CDR3 regions were amplified by immunoSEQ multiplex PCR using 35 Vbeta forward and 13 Jbeta reverse primers. In humans, TCRbeta sequencing was performed on scalp tissue and on sorted CD4+ and CD8+ peripheral blood T cells from healthy controls and from patients with patchy or totalis/universalis alopecia areata. The RNA source kit depended on sample type: the PAXgene miRNA kit for fixed scalp, the miRNeasy kit for PBMCs, and the RNeasy kit for mouse skin. Tofacitinib-treated patients had biopsies at baseline and at 4 and 24 weeks of treatment, with a later scalp biopsy in several patients.

Broad study findings and their caveats: TCR sequences shared between patients were less clear than in mice, possibly partly because of HLA diversity in the patient population. Higher clonality and more expanded CD8+ clones were observed in lesional scalp than in normal scalp, particularly in alopecia totalis/universalis, a finding suggestive of antigenic drive. Unlike mouse skin, where gammadelta T cells dominate, normal human skin contains resident alphabeta T cells that get sequenced too, which complicates analysis of the scalp TCR repertoire.

Libraries were constructed by the immunoSEQ multiplex PCR assay. For TCR sequencing, RNA was extracted from every sample and reverse transcribed into cDNA to serve as template. SuperScript III was used to make first-strand cDNA, primed with a 2:1 mix of oligo-dT and random hexamers. A synthetic immune receptor repertoire was used to assess amplification bias, and residual bias was removed computationally. Per the original workflow: After raw reads were preprocessed to remove errors, the CDR3 was defined following IMGT conventions as running from the conserved cysteine to phenylalanine. Clonality was computed by normalizing Shannon entropy by log2 of the number of productive unique TCRs and subtracting the result from 1. Whether each scalp clone was CD4 or CD8 was inferred by checking scalp TCRbeta sequences against the CD4 and CD8 repertoires from sorted blood. In TCRdb, the immuneACCESS table is reduced to in-frame sequences with V and J assigned. These tables do not hold every clone; where another copy was compared, an unresolved V gene accounts for under half, and the others remain unexplained. V and J calls and clone size are given by that table; D and trimming were obtained from the DNA. Counted in this sample were fewer than 250,000 clones; about 53% of them appeared once. The biggest ten clones account for more than 0.4% of the sample.

This clone has only a few counts. Its binding antigen is unknown. Base qualities are not recorded, but no much larger clone differs from it by a single base. From the cysteine up to the phenylalanine, the CDR3 has a length of 13 residues. The entry retains the CDR3 DNA only, 39 bases that are in frame from base 1. CDR1 and CDR2 were assigned from the germline V gene as SGHTA and FQGTGA. V gives up 3 bases and J gives up 8 bases, and the segment between their germline ends measures 10 bases. Sample time point, as interpreted from the label and publication: baseline before oral tofacitinib. Lesional scalp punch biopsies and peripheral blood were obtained from alopecia areata patients. PBMCs were isolated by density centrifugation and stained for CD3, CD4 and CD8, and CD4+ and CD8+ T cells were sorted on a FACSAria.

Recombination connected TRBV7-3 to TRBJ2-2; no D segment can be confidently identified. This material consisted of CD4+ T cells sorted from blood, taken at week 0. This TCR was sampled from a human donor with alopecia areata. CDR3 sequence: CASSLSVGGELFF. The DNA is TGTGCCAGCAGCTTGTCGGTTGGTGGGGAGCTGTTTTTT.